A single sample is the source of the 23 T cell receptor beta chains below, sequenced in a study of cytomegalovirus exposure and HLA in healthy donors. The PCR had 60 Vbeta and 13 Jbeta primers. Some clones are missing from TCRdb's copy, which holds only in-frame ones; the method was immunoSEQ multiplex PCR. The table shows roughly 150,000 clones, with approximately 82% occurring only once. Sequenced: PBMCs. Source of these receptors: a man aged 18 to 29 in good health and CMV-seropositive.

This rearrangement joins TRBV30 to TRBJ1-1; D gene uncertain. The V gene's germline CDR1 is GTSNPN and CDR2 SVGIG (reference sequence). The length of the CDR3 is 15 residues. Trimming took 0 bases from V and 0 from J, leaving 11 bases between them. The CDR3 sequence: CAWSVMSRLNTEAFF. The CDR3 DNA reads TGTGCCTGGAGTGTAATGAGCCGGTTGAACACTGAAGCTTTCTTT.

The rearrangement links TRBV5-4 to TRBJ1-2; a possible D gene is TRBD1 (5 bases). Trimming took off 4 bases at V and 0 bases at J, with 10 bases between the two ends. CDR1 and CDR2 from the germline V gene are SGHNT and YYREEE (reference sequence). This CDR3 spans 14 amino acids. CDR3 bases: TGTGCCAGCAGCAAGGGGAAAGCTAACTATGGCTACACCTTC. It translates to CASSKGKANYGYTF. Full variable domain (rest looked up from reference TRBV5-4 and TRBJ1-2): ETGVTQSPTHLIKTRGQQVTLRCSSQSGHNTVSWYQQALGQGPQFIFQYYREEENGRGNFPPRFSGLQFPNYSSELNVNALELDDSALYLCASSKGKANYGYTFGSGTRLTVV.

In its sample, this clone was seen once. The V and J genes are TRBV5-1 and TRBJ2-7, with a tentative D call TRBD1 (7 bases). Germline V gene lookup returns CDR1 SGHRS and CDR2 YFSETQ. This CDR3 region has 11 residues. Trimming stripped 4 bases from V and 9 bases from J, with 11 bases between. DNA for the CDR3: TGCGCCAGCAGCCAGGGGGGTGTGCAGTACTTC. Translation: CASSQGGVQYF. Variable domain in full (rest from reference TRBV5-1 and TRBJ2-7): KAGVTQTPRYLIKTRGQQVTLSCSPISGHRSVSWYQQTPGQGLQFLFEYFSETQRNKGNFPGRFSGRQFSNSRSEMNVSTLELGDSALYLCASSQGGVQYFGPGTRLTVT.

The rearrangement links TRBV6-5 to TRBJ2-7; D is uncertain. Between the trimmed V and J ends, which lost 7 bases and 0 bases, there was a span of 13 bases. The length of the CDR3 is 14 residues. The germline CDR1 and CDR2 sequences are MNHEY and SVGAGI. The DNA of the CDR3 is TGTGCCAGCATCGGTACCAACGGCTCCTACGAGCAGTACTTC. This gives the protein CASIGTNGSYEQYF.

This clone was recorded a few times. This chain joins TRBV6-1 and TRBJ1-1; D is perhaps TRBD1 (6 bases). CDR3 length equals 13 residues. CDR1 MNHNS and CDR2 SASEGT come from the germline V gene. V shed 5 bases and J shed 4 bases, with 11 bases lying between them. The CDR3 is CASSHGGGTEAFF. CDR3 DNA sequence: TGTGCCAGCAGTCATGGGGGCGGCACTGAAGCTTTCTTT.

This rearrangement joins TRBV5-1 to TRBJ1-2, with 9 bases lining up with TRBD1. There are 15 residues in the CDR3. Unmatched junction bases numbered 8, after V lost 4 bases and J lost 4 bases. CDR1 and CDR2 from the germline V gene are SGHRS and YFSETQ. DNA of the CDR3: TGCGCCAGCAGCCGGACAGGGGAGGACCTCTATGGCTACACCTTC. Its translation is CASSRTGEDLYGYTF.

The genes are TRBV6-5 and TRBJ2-7, with 10 positions matching TRBD2. The length of the CDR3 is 13 residues. V gave up 7 bases and J gave up 5 bases; unmatched junction bases: 5. Looked up from germline, CDR1 is MNHEY and CDR2 is SVGAGI. As DNA, the CDR3 is TGTGCCAGCATGCTAGCGGGAGTAGACGAGCAGTACTTC. Translation: CASMLAGVDEQYF.

There are a few counts of this clone. The V gene is TRBV7-9, the J gene TRBJ2-2, with 15 nucleotides matching TRBD2. In germline, CDR1 is SEHNR, CDR2 FQNEAQ (reference sequence). The CDR3 is made up of 18 amino acids. V lost 4 bases to trimming and J lost 0 bases; unmatched junction nucleotides: 3. CDR3 nucleotides: TGTGCCAGCAGCTCGGGACTAGCGGGAGGTTCGAACACCGGGGAGCTGTTTTTT. This translates into CASSSGLAGGSNTGELFF.

The chain carries TRBV7-3 and TRBJ2-1; unclear D gene. CDR1 is SGHTA and CDR2 is FQGTGA in the germline V gene. The CDR3 totals 13 residues. Trimming cost V 0 bases and J 15 bases, with 15 bases left between them. CDR3 amino acids: CASSLTVADRRFF. The CDR3 DNA is TGTGCCAGCAGCTTAACGGTGGCGGATCGGCGGTTCTTC.

This chain uses TRBV5-1 with TRBJ1-2; D gene uncertain. There are 14 residues in the CDR3. Germline assignment: CDR1 SGHRS and CDR2 YFSETQ. V was trimmed by 4 bases and J by 5 bases, leaving 15 bases between them. This chain's CDR3 is CASSIESRRYGYTF. Written as DNA, the CDR3 is TGCGCCAGCAGCATCGAGTCTCGGCGGTATGGCTACACCTTC.

V and J are TRBV6-1 and TRBJ1-1; 10 bases align to TRBD1. Trimming took 6 bases from V and 6 from J; bases not matched to a gene: 7. This CDR3 is 14 amino acids long. Germline V lookup: CDR1 MNHNS, CDR2 SASEGT. The CDR3 sequence: CASRVWDRGAEAFF. The CDR3 nucleotides are TGTGCCAGCAGGGTTTGGGACAGGGGAGCTGAAGCTTTCTTT.

The gene calls are TRBV27 and TRBJ2-2, with 8 bases that match TRBD1. The CDR3 has 18 residues. The junction had 17 bases not matched to a gene; V was cut back by 6 bases and J by 5 bases. The germline V gene has CDR1 MNHEY and CDR2 SMNVEV (reference sequence). This chain's CDR3 is CASRLIRGPRLLTGELFF. The CDR3 coding sequence is TGTGCCAGCAGACTTATCAGGGGGCCCCGTTTACTGACCGGGGAGCTGTTTTTT.

The chain couples TRBV28 to TRBJ2-1; 11 nucleotides match TRBD2. Trimming removed 5 bases from V and 0 bases from J; junction bases left unmatched: 3. Per germline, CDR1 MDHEN and CDR2 SYDVKM. CDR3 length equals 16 residues. The CDR3 coding sequence is TGTGCCAGCAGTAACCTAGCGGGAGGCTCCTACAATGAGCAGTTCTTC. Protein: CASSNLAGGSYNEQFF.

Here the CDR3 reads CASSLLGGRLNTEAFF. The CDR3 DNA reads as TGTGCCAGCAGCTTACTCGGGGGGCGATTAAACACTGAAGCTTTCTTT. The V and J genes are TRBV7-9 and TRBJ1-1; weak D call: TRBD1 (6 bases). The ends were cut back, 2 bases at V and 2 bases at J, with 15 bases in the middle. The CDR3 has 16 amino acids. Germline CDR1 reads SEHNR; CDR2 reads FQNEAQ (reference sequence). The full variable domain, with the rest looked up from reference TRBV7-9 and TRBJ1-1, is DTGVSQNPRHKITKRGQNVTFRCDPISEHNRLYWYRQTLGQGPEFLTYFQNEAQLEKSRLLSDRFSAERPKGSFSTLEIQRTEQGDSAMYLCASSLLGGRLNTEAFFGQGTRLTVV.

The chain recombines TRBV9 with TRBJ2-2, with 11 nucleotides matching TRBD2. CDR3 length equals 20 residues. CDR1 and CDR2 (germline): SGDLS, YYNGEE. Unmatched junction bases numbered 15, after V lost 3 bases and J lost 2 bases. CDR3 nucleotide sequence: TGTGCCAGCAGCGGACAACTAGCGGGAGTTGAAAAATCAAACACCGGGGAGCTGTTTTTT. Translating gives CASSGQLAGVEKSNTGELFF.

The rearrangement links TRBV7-9 to TRBJ2-2; 9 bases are shared with TRBD2. In germline, CDR1 is SEHNR, CDR2 FQNEAQ (reference sequence). The ends lost 4 bases at V and 6 bases at J; junction bases unmatched: 9. The CDR3 runs to 16 residues. The CDR3 protein is CASSSTGTSYSGELFF. CDR3 coding DNA: TGTGCCAGCAGCTCGACCGGGACTAGCTATTCCGGGGAGCTGTTTTTT.

V and J are TRBV7-2 and TRBJ2-1, with 11 positions matching TRBD2. The germline V gene has CDR1 SGHTA and CDR2 FQGNSA. This CDR3 has 17 amino acids. With 0 bases clipped from V and 3 bases from J, the junction kept 4 bases outside the gene matches. The CDR3 protein is CASSLAGTSGNYNEQFF. The DNA for the CDR3 is TGTGCCAGCAGCTTAGCCGGGACTAGCGGAAACTACAATGAGCAGTTCTTC.

The chain has TRBV6-5 and TRBJ2-1; TRBD1 matches at 8 bases. The CDR3 loop spans 16 amino acids. With V trimmed by 4 bases and J by 2 bases, 7 bases remained unmatched. The germline gives CDR1 MNHEY, CDR2 SVGAGI. CDR3 in amino acids: CASSSTAGQAYNEQFF. For the CDR3, the DNA is TGTGCCAGCAGTTCCACGGCGGGACAGGCCTACAATGAGCAGTTCTTC.

The chain couples TRBV19 to TRBJ2-1, with TRBD2 matching over 7 bases. With V trimmed by 5 bases and J by 8 bases, 9 bases remained unmatched. Germline CDR1 is LNHDA and CDR2 is SQIVND (reference sequence). The CDR3 totals 14 residues. The DNA of the CDR3 is TGTGCCAGTAGTCGGTGGGAGGGCCCCCATGAGCAGTTCTTC. Its translation: CASSRWEGPHEQFF.

The J gene is TRBJ2-3, the V gene TRBV27; the D gene is possibly TRBD1 (5 bases). Germline-derived CDR1 and CDR2 are MNHEY and SMNVEV (reference sequence). The CDR3 has 15 residues. V was shortened by 8 bases and J by 1 base, with 16 bases between the two germline ends. DNA of the CDR3: TGTGCCAGCGGACGACAGATTAGCCGCACAGATACGCAGTATTTT. As protein: CASGRQISRTDTQYF.

The gene calls are TRBV10-1 and TRBJ2-6; D may be TRBD2 (7 bases). The germline gives CDR1 WNHNN, CDR2 SYGVQD (reference sequence). This CDR3 is 17 amino acids long. The germline V and J ends were trimmed by 4 bases and 0 bases, with 13 bases remaining between them. The CDR3 loop reads CASSAGGPSSGANVLTF. CDR3 sequence (DNA): TGCGCCAGCAGTGCCGGGGGGCCCAGCTCTGGGGCCAACGTCCTGACTTTC.

V usage is TRBV14 and J usage is TRBJ1-4; the match to TRBD1 covers 8 bases. V dropped 4 bases and J dropped 5; count of bases not matched to a gene: 3. There are 14 residues in the CDR3. Germline values: CDR1 SGHDN, CDR2 FVKESK. CDR3 in amino acids: CASSPRDRNEKLFF. The CDR3 bases are TGTGCCAGCAGCCCACGGGACAGGAATGAAAAACTGTTTTTT.

The chain recombines TRBV27 with TRBJ1-5; 10 positions agree with TRBD1. CDR3 length: 15 residues. From germline, CDR1 is MNHEY and CDR2 SMNVEV (reference sequence). The trim removed 5 bases at V and 7 bases at J, leaving 8 bases unmatched. As DNA, the CDR3 is TGTGCCAGCAGTGCCCGGGACAGGGGAACCCAGCCCCAGCATTTT. Amino acids: CASSARDRGTQPQHF.